The entry that follows covers one T cell receptor (beta chain) sequence. The source of the sample is a study of cytomegalovirus exposure and HLA in healthy donors. The PCR had 60 Vbeta and 13 Jbeta primers. Data came from immunoSEQ multiplex PCR; TCRdb stores just in-frame clones and leaves some out. The sample lists around 230,000 clones, about three quarters occurring once. V shed 7 bases and J 1 base; nucleotides not matched to a gene: 8. There are 16 residues in the CDR3. Germline CDR1 is SGHTA and CDR2 is FQGNSA. V gene TRBV7-2 combines with J gene TRBJ2-7, with 12 bases lining up with TRBD2. What was sequenced was PBMCs. The receptor's source is a boy aged 10-17 years in good health and CMV-seronegative. The CDR3 DNA reads as TGTGCCAGCACCCCCACACTAGCGGGAGGTTCCTACGAGCAGTACTTC. Protein: CASTPTLAGGSYEQYF.